This TCR beta chain emerged from a study of blood T cell repertoires in COVID-19. Study background: From T cells, B-cell-depleted T cells, or PBMCs came the material, which was cDNA or gDNA.

The CDR3 extends over 13 amino acids. CDR1 and CDR2 from the germline V gene are KGHDR and SFDVKD. V lost 9 bases and J lost 8, with 16 bases in between. The data were produced by immunoSEQ multiplex PCR, yet TCRdb's version contains in-frame clones alone and is incomplete. There are approximately 290,000 clones in the sample; 85% to 90% occur only once, and around 0.84% lies in the top ten. This TCR was recovered from a man aged 25-45 years with acute or convalescent COVID-19. The chain employs TRBV24-1 and TRBJ2-1; D perhaps matches TRBD1 (6 bases). Specimen: peripheral blood. The CDR3 region has the DNA TGTGCCACCCGCAGGCGACAGGCCGATGAGCAGTTCTTC. Its translation is CATRRRQADEQFF.